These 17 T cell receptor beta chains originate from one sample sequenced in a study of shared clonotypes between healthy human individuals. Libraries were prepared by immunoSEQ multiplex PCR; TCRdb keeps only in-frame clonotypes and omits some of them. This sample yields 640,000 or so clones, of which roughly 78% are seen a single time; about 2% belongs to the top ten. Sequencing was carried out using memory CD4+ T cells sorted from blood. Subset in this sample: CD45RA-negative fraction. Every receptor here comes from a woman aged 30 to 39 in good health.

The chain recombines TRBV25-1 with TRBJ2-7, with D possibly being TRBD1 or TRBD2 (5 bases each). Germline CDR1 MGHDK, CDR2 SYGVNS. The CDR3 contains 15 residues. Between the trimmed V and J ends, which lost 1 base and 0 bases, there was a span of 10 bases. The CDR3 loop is CASSESRGTSYEQYF. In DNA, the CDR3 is TGTGCCAGCAGTGAATCCCGAGGGACCTCCTACGAGCAGTACTTC.

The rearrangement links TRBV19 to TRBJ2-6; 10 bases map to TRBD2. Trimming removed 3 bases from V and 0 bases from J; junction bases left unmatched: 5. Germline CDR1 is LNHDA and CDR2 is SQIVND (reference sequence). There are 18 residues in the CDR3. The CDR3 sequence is CASSIIAGGTSGANVLTF. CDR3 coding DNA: TGTGCCAGTAGTATTATAGCGGGAGGAACCTCTGGGGCCAACGTCCTGACTTTC.

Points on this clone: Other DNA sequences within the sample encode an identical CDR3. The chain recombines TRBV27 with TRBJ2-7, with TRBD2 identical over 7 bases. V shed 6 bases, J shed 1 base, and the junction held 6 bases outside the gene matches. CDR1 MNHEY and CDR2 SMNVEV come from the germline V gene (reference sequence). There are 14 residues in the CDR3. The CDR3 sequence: CASSDGGSSYEQYF. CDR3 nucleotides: TGTGCCAGCAGCGATGGCGGGAGTTCCTACGAGCAGTACTTC.

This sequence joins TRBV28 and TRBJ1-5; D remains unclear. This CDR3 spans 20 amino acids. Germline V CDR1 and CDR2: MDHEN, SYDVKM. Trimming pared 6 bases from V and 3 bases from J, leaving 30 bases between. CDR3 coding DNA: TGTGCCAGCAGCGCCCGGGCCGGAATTTTATTATTAAATTACAATCAGCCCCAGCATTTT. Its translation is CASSARAGILLLNYNQPQHF.

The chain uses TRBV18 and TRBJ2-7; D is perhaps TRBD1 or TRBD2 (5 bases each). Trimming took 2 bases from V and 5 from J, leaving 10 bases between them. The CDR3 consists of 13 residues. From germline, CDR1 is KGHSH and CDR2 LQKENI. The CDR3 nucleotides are TGTGCCAGCTCACCAGAGAGGGACCACGAGCAGTACTTC. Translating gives CASSPERDHEQYF.

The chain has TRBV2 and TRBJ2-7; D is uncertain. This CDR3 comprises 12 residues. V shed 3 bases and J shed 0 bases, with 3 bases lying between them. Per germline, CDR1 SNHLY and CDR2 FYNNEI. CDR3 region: CASSEGSYEQYF. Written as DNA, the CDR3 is TGTGCCAGCAGTGAGGGCTCCTACGAGCAGTACTTC.

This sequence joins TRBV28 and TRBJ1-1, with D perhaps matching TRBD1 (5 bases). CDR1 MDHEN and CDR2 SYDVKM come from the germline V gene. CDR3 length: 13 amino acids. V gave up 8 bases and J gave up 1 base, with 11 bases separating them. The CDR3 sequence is CASAGWENTEAFF. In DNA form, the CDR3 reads TGTGCCAGCGCAGGGTGGGAGAACACTGAAGCTTTCTTT.

The CDR3: CASSRSSGRASYEQYF. CDR3 nucleotides: TGTGCCAGCAGTAGGTCTAGCGGGAGGGCCTCCTACGAGCAGTACTTC. V gene TRBV6-6 combines with J gene TRBJ2-7; 12 bases line up with TRBD2. Trimming removed 5 bases from V and 0 bases from J; junction bases left unmatched: 5. CDR3 length: 16 residues. Germline V lookup: CDR1 MNHNY, CDR2 SVGAGI (reference sequence).

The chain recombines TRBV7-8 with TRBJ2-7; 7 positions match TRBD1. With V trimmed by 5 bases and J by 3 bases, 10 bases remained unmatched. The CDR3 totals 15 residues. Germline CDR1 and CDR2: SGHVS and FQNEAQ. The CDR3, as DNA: TGTGCCAGCAGCCGAAGACAGGGTTCTTTCTACGAGCAGTACTTC. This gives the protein CASSRRQGSFYEQYF.

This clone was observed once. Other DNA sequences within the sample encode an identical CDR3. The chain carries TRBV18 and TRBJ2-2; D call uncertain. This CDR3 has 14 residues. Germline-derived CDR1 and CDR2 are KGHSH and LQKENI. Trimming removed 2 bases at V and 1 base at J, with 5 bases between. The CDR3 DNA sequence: TGTGCCAGCTCACCAGGAGAGAACACCGGGGAGCTGTTTTTT. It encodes CASSPGENTGELFF. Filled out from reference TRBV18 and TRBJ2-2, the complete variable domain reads NAGVMQNPRHLVRRRGQEARLRCSPMKGHSHVYWYRQLPEEGLKFMVYLQKENIIDESGMPKERFSAEFPKEGPSILRIQQVVRGDSAAYFCASSPGENTGELFFGEGSRLTVL.

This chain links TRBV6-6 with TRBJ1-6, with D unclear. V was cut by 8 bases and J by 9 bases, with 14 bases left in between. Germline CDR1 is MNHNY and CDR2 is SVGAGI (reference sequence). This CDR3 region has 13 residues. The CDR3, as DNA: TGTGCCAGCCGGCGGGGTGAGGGTTCACCCCTCCACTTT. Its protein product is CASRRGEGSPLHF.

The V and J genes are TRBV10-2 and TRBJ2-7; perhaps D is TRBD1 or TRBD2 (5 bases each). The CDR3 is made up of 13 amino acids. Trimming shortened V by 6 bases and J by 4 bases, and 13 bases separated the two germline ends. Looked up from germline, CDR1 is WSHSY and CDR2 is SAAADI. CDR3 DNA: TGCGCCAGCAGATTCCGGGACGGATACGAGCAGTACTTC. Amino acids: CASRFRDGYEQYF.

The CDR3 region has the DNA TGCGCCAGCAGCTTGCTCCCTAGCGGGAGGGCTTTTGAGAACGGGGAGCTGTTTTTT. Translating it yields CASSLLPSGRAFENGELFF. V is TRBV5-1 and J is TRBJ2-2, with TRBD2 matching 12 bases. Germline V gives CDR1 SGHRS, CDR2 YFSETQ. V lost 1 base, J lost 7 bases, and 14 bases stayed unmatched. This CDR3 is 19 amino acids long. The whole variable domain, remainder taken from reference TRBV5-1 and TRBJ2-2, is KAGVTQTPRYLIKTRGQQVTLSCSPISGHRSVSWYQQTPGQGLQFLFEYFSETQRNKGNFPGRFSGRQFSNSRSEMNVSTLELGDSALYLCASSLLPSGRAFENGELFFGEGSRLTVL.

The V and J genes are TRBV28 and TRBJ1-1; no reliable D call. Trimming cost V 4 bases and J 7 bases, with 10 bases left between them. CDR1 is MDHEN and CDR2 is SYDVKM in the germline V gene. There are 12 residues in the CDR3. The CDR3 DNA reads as TGTGCCAGCAGTTCTCCGACTGGTGAAGCTTTCTTT. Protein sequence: CASSSPTGEAFF.

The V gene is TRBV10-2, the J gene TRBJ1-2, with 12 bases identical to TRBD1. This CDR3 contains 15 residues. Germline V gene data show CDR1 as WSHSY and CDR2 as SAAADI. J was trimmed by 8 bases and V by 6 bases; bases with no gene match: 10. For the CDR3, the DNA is TGCGCCAGCAGAATGCCGGGACAGGGGGCGGCGGGCTACACCTTC. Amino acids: CASRMPGQGAAGYTF.

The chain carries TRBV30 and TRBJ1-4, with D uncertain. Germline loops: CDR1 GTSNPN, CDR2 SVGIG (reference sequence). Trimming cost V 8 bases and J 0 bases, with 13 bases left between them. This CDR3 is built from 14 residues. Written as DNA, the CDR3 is TGTGCCGGACGATCGGAAACAACTAATGAAAAACTGTTTTTT. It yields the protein CAGRSETTNEKLFF.

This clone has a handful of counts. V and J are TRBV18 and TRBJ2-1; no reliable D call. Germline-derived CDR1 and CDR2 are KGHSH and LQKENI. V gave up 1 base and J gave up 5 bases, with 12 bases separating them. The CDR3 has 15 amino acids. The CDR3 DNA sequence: TGTGCCAGCTCACCACAACCACTCGAAAACAATGAGCAGTTCTTC. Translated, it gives CASSPQPLENNEQFF.